Each of the 30 T cell receptor beta chains below was sequenced from the same sample in a study of T cell repertoires in cytomegalovirus infection. MiXCR, run by TCRdb on the reads, gives a single entry per CDR3 protein. The table records a few hundred thousand distinct CDR3 sequences, 22% of them present only once. Antigen specificity for these receptors is unknown. Sequenced material: cultured PBMCs, taken from culture after CMV antigen stimulation. These receptors were taken from a human donor in good health (CMV status not recorded). Some clones in this sample may be carry-over from other donors' samples.

As for this clonotype: This may come from a read error, since a much larger clone is one base off. J is TRBJ2-3 and V is TRBV7-2, with D perhaps TRBD1 or TRBD2 (6 bases each). The CDR3 sequence is 15 residues long. Germline loops: CDR1 SGHTA, CDR2 FQGNSA. The CDR3 sequence is CASSQEGGLADTRYF. As DNA, the CDR3 is TGTGCCAGCAGCCAAGAAGGGGGTTTAGCGGATACGCGGTATTTT.

The chain is built from TRBV12-3 or TRBV12-4 and TRBJ2-5; D is ambiguous. Trimming cost V 6 bases and J 3 bases, with 11 bases left between them. CDR3 length equals 13 residues. The CDR3 loop is CASRLPRKETQYF. Written as DNA, the CDR3 is TGTGCCAGCAGACTTCCCAGGAAAGAGACCCAGTACTTC.

The rearrangement links TRBV15 to TRBJ2-1; 8 bases map to TRBD2. The V gene's germline CDR1 is LNHNV and CDR2 YYDKDF (reference sequence). This CDR3 spans 16 amino acids. V lost 0 bases, J lost 4 bases, and 5 bases stayed unmatched. The CDR3 sequence is CATSREATSAYNEQFF. The CDR3 nucleotides read TGTGCCACCAGCAGAGAGGCGACTAGCGCGTACAATGAGCAGTTCTTC.

This clonotype was found a few times. The chain carries TRBV2 and TRBJ2-2, with 7 bases matching TRBD2. The germline V gene has CDR1 SNHLY and CDR2 FYNNEI. With V trimmed by 4 bases and J by 4 bases, 12 bases remained unmatched. CDR3 length: 17 amino acids. The CDR3 is CASSGVASGPGTGELFF. The CDR3 DNA follows: TGTGCCAGCAGTGGAGTGGCTAGCGGACCGGGCACCGGGGAGCTGTTTTTT.

This clonotype was recorded a few times. This chain joins TRBV5-6 and TRBJ2-7; 7 nucleotides match TRBD2. The CDR3 is 15 amino acids. Germline V CDR1 and CDR2: SGHDT, YYEEEE. The junction had 8 bases not matched to a gene; V was cut back by 4 bases and J by 1 base. The CDR3, as DNA: TGTGCCAGCAGCGTGAGCGGGACGACTTCCTACGAGCAGTACTTC. Encoded protein: CASSVSGTTSYEQYF.

This clonotype was recorded many times. This rearrangement joins TRBV7-2 to TRBJ1-2; possible D gene TRBD1, 5 bases. CDR3 length: 17 residues. Trimming took off 1 base at V and 8 bases at J, with 23 bases between the two ends. Germline CDR1 is SGHTA and CDR2 is FQGNSA. CDR3 residues: CASSLVGRTSTGEGYTF. The CDR3 coding sequence is TGTGCCAGCAGCTTAGTGGGGCGGACTTCAACGGGTGAAGGCTACACCTTC.

V usage is TRBV7-2 and J usage is TRBJ2-1; no definite D call. The germline V gene has CDR1 SGHTA and CDR2 FQGNSA. Between the trimmed V and J ends, which lost 1 base and 12 bases, there was a span of 7 bases. This CDR3 comprises 11 residues. The CDR3 DNA follows: TGTGCCAGCAGCTTAGTTGCGGCGCAGTTCTTC. It specifies CASSLVAAQFF.

This clonotype has at least ten counts. This chain joins TRBV5-1 and TRBJ1-2; 9 bases line up with TRBD1. The CDR3 sequence is 13 residues long. Germline assignment: CDR1 SGHRS and CDR2 YFSETQ. The trim removed 0 bases at V and 10 bases at J, leaving 4 bases unmatched. The CDR3 DNA reads TGCGCCAGCAGCTTGGTGGACAGGGGACACTACACCTTC. Amino acid sequence: CASSLVDRGHYTF.

This chain joins TRBV2 and TRBJ2-7; D not resolved. CDR3 size: 12 residues. Germline lookup yields CDR1 SNHLY and CDR2 FYNNEI. The V end lost 2 bases, the J end lost 5 bases, and 7 bases lay between the germline ends. Here the CDR3 reads CASSEHGNEQYV. The CDR3 DNA sequence: TGTGCCAGCAGTGAACATGGAAACGAGCAGTACGTC.

This chain uses TRBV28 with TRBJ2-4, with 11 nucleotides matching TRBD2. Germline V CDR1 and CDR2: MDHEN, SYDVKM. The CDR3 covers 18 residues. J lost 0 bases, V lost 3 bases, and 7 bases had no gene match. The chain's CDR3 is CASSFPRLAGLAKNIQYF. CDR3 nucleotide sequence: TGTGCCAGCAGTTTCCCCCGACTAGCGGGACTAGCCAAAAACATTCAGTACTTC.

This clonotype was counted ten times or more. This sequence joins TRBV12-3 or TRBV12-4 and TRBJ2-5; TRBD2 aligns across 8 bases. The J segment lost 4 bases and the V segment lost 7 bases, leaving 5 bases of the junction unmatched. There are 13 residues in the CDR3. CDR3 in amino acids: CASMAGGRETQYF. The CDR3 region has the DNA TGTGCCAGCATGGCGGGAGGAAGAGAGACCCAGTACTTC.

In this sample, this clonotype turned up many times. The chain recombines TRBV7-2 with TRBJ2-7, with D uncertain. V gave up 5 bases and J gave up 0 bases, with 5 bases separating them. The CDR3 covers 12 residues. CDR1 is SGHTA and CDR2 is FQGNSA in the germline V gene. DNA for the CDR3: TGTGCCAGCAGCATTAGCTCCTACGAGCAGTACTTC. This gives the protein CASSISSYEQYF.

This clonotype turned up a few times. The chain employs TRBV7-9 and TRBJ2-4; unclear D gene. This CDR3 contains 14 residues. The V gene's germline CDR1 is SEHNR and CDR2 FQNEAQ (reference sequence). Trimming took off 0 bases at V and 8 bases at J, with 11 bases between the two ends. As DNA, the CDR3 is TGTGCCAGCAGCTTAGCCTCACGTCCGGACATTCAGTACTTC. Protein product: CASSLASRPDIQYF.

This clonotype was counted ten times or more. The chain has TRBV6-5 and TRBJ1-1; weak D call: TRBD1 (5 bases). This CDR3 contains 15 residues. V was shortened by 3 bases and J by 1 base, with 12 bases between the two germline ends. The germline CDR1 and CDR2 sequences are MNHEY and SVGAGI. This CDR3 reads CASSYGGKWNTEAFF. The CDR3 DNA is TGTGCCAGCAGTTATGGGGGGAAATGGAACACTGAAGCTTTCTTT.

This clonotype was found many times. This chain uses TRBV7-6 with TRBJ2-1, with TRBD2 matching 9 bases. V dropped 5 bases and J dropped 8; count of bases not matched to a gene: 16. Germline values: CDR1 SGHVS, CDR2 FNYEAQ. The CDR3 contains 17 residues. CDR3 in amino acids: CASSQYGTSQGGDEQFF. CDR3 bases: TGTGCCAGCAGCCAGTACGGGACTAGCCAAGGGGGGGATGAGCAGTTCTTC.

V is TRBV2 and J is TRBJ1-5; D not resolved. V was trimmed by 6 bases and J by 4 bases, leaving 16 bases between them. Germline V gene data show CDR1 as SNHLY and CDR2 as FYNNEI. The CDR3 runs 15 residues. CDR3 nucleotides: TGTGCCAGCAGCCTCGAATCGGGAGGGAATCAGCCCCAGCATTTT. It is translated as CASSLESGGNQPQHF.

This clonotype has ten or more counts. The chain links TRBV7-2 to TRBJ2-5; 8 bases match TRBD1. J gave up 2 bases and V 1 base, and 9 bases lay outside the gene matches. Germline V gene sequence: CDR1 SGHTA, CDR2 FQGNSA. The CDR3 covers 17 residues. The CDR3 loop reads CASSLGPRTGKQETQYF. CDR3 DNA: TGTGCCAGCAGCTTAGGCCCTCGGACAGGGAAACAAGAGACCCAGTACTTC. Using reference TRBV7-2 and TRBJ2-5 for the parts outside the CDR3, the full variable domain is GAGVSQSPSNKVTEKGKDVELRCDPISGHTALYWYRQSLGQGLEFLIYFQGNSAPDKSGLPSDRFSAERTGGSVSTLTIQRTQQEDSAVYLCASSLGPRTGKQETQYFGPGTRLLVL.

This chain uses TRBV19 with TRBJ1-1; D call uncertain. V lost 7 bases to trimming and J lost 0 bases, with 9 bases between them. Per germline, CDR1 LNHDA and CDR2 SQIVND (reference sequence). The length of the CDR3 is 13 residues. The CDR3 DNA sequence: TGTGCCAGTAAGGGAAGAATGAACACTGAAGCTTTCTTT. This encodes CASKGRMNTEAFF.

This clonotype was found a few times. The V gene is TRBV10-3, the J gene TRBJ1-1; weak D call: TRBD1 (5 bases). V was shortened by 11 bases and J by 1 base, with 17 bases between the two germline ends. CDR1 ENHRY and CDR2 SYGVKD come from the germline V gene. This CDR3 region has 14 residues. The CDR3 region is CAVDGGGENTEAFF. The CDR3 bases are TGTGCCGTGGACGGTGGGGGGGAGAACACTGAAGCTTTCTTT.

V and J are TRBV6-2 or TRBV6-3 and TRBJ2-1; D ambiguous. The CDR3 totals 17 residues. Looked up from germline, CDR1 is MNHEY and CDR2 is SVGEGT. The V and J ends lost 4 bases and 7 bases respectively, with 23 bases between them. Written as DNA, the CDR3 is TGTGCCAGCAGTTTGGGTTCCATCGGTTCCCGGTGGAATGAGCAGTTCTTC. This translates into CASSLGSIGSRWNEQFF.

Only a few counts were recorded for this clonotype. The chain joins TRBV20-1 to TRBJ1-1, with D possibly matching TRBD1 (5 bases). CDR1 and CDR2 from the germline V gene are DFQATT and SNEGSKA (reference sequence). The CDR3 sequence is 11 residues long. The CDR3 sequence is CRGVAVTEAFF. CDR3 sequence (DNA): TGCAGGGGGGTCGCGGTCACTGAAGCTTTCTTT.

This clonotype was picked up many times. This chain uses TRBV7-2 with TRBJ2-2, with 7 bases aligning to TRBD2. Germline trimming cut 1 base from V and 4 bases from J; bases unmatched to any gene: 6. The CDR3 length is 16 residues. The germline V gene encodes CDR1 SGHTA and CDR2 FQGNSA. The CDR3 coding sequence is TGTGCCAGCAGCTTAGAGTCGGGCGGGAGCACCGGGGAGCTGTTTTTT. Translated: CASSLESGGSTGELFF. Combining the CDR3 with reference TRBV7-2 and TRBJ2-2 gives the whole variable domain GAGVSQSPSNKVTEKGKDVELRCDPISGHTALYWYRQSLGQGLEFLIYFQGNSAPDKSGLPSDRFSAERTGGSVSTLTIQRTQQEDSAVYLCASSLESGGSTGELFFGEGSRLTVL.

The genes are TRBV28 and TRBJ1-1; no definite D call. This CDR3 contains 12 residues. Trimming shortened V by 6 bases and J by 13 bases, and 18 bases separated the two germline ends. Germline CDR1 is MDHEN and CDR2 is SYDVKM. CDR3 in amino acids: CASSFYSQGSFF. DNA of the CDR3: TGTGCCAGCAGCTTCTATAGCCAAGGAAGTTTCTTT.

This clonotype was detected only once. V gene TRBV5-1 combines with J gene TRBJ2-7; 8 bases are a match to TRBD1. Germline V gives CDR1 SGHRS, CDR2 YFSETQ. The CDR3 totals 15 residues. The trim removed 4 bases at V and 6 bases at J, leaving 12 bases unmatched. Here the CDR3 DNA reads TGCGCCAGCAGCCTACCAACCGGGACAGGTGGCGAGCAGTACTTC. Its translation is CASSLPTGTGGEQYF. Variable domain in full (rest from reference TRBV5-1 and TRBJ2-7): KAGVTQTPRYLIKTRGQQVTLSCSPISGHRSVSWYQQTPGQGLQFLFEYFSETQRNKGNFPGRFSGRQFSNSRSEMNVSTLELGDSALYLCASSLPTGTGGEQYFGPGTRLTVT.

This chain connects TRBV10-2 to TRBJ2-7; 9 bases are shared with TRBD2. The V segment lost 6 bases and the J segment 4 bases; nucleotides outside the gene matches: 7. CDR1 and CDR2 from the germline V gene are WSHSY and SAAADI. This CDR3 is 14 amino acids long. CDR3 residues: CASRPAGGPYEQYV. In DNA form, the CDR3 reads TGCGCCAGCAGGCCGGCGGGAGGGCCATACGAGCAGTACGTC.

V and J are TRBV20-1 and TRBJ1-5, with 9 bases fitting TRBD1. CDR1 is DFQATT, CDR2 SNEGSKA, per germline (reference sequence). This CDR3 region has 15 residues. V lost 2 bases and J lost 7; bases outside the gene matches: 9. The CDR3 here is CSARPRDRVGQPQHF. CDR3 in DNA: TGCAGTGCTAGACCCCGGGACAGGGTAGGCCAGCCCCAGCATTTT.

In this sample, this clonotype turned up many times. The chain combines TRBV7-9 with TRBJ2-1; tentatively, D is TRBD2 (5 bases). V was cut by 5 bases and J by 9 bases, with 23 bases left in between. Germline CDR1 SEHNR, CDR2 FQNEAQ (reference sequence). CDR3 length equals 16 residues. The chain's CDR3 is CASSGLRAPVAGEQFF. The CDR3 DNA follows: TGTGCCAGCAGCGGCTTGCGGGCCCCAGTTGCGGGTGAGCAGTTCTTC.

The J gene is TRBJ2-3, the V gene TRBV12-3 or TRBV12-4; TRBD2 might be the D (5 bases). This CDR3 is 15 amino acids long. Trimming took off 6 bases at V and 2 bases at J, with 15 bases between the two ends. CDR3 nucleotide sequence: TGTGCCAGCAGCGCTGGCGGGTCCGCCACAGATACGCAGTATTTT. Protein product: CASSAGGSATDTQYF.

This clonotype came up many times. The CDR3 DNA is TGTGCCAGCAGCTTCGGTTTCCTGGGACAGGGACACGAGCAGTACGTC. It specifies CASSFGFLGQGHEQYV. V gene TRBV11-2 combines with J gene TRBJ2-7; 9 nucleotides agree with TRBD1. Germline V lookup: CDR1 SGHAT, CDR2 FQNNGV. Unmatched junction bases numbered 11, after V lost 3 bases and J lost 5 bases. The CDR3 sequence is 16 residues long.

There are many counts of this clonotype. J is TRBJ2-1 and V is TRBV12-3 or TRBV12-4, with D possibly being TRBD2 (5 bases). V was cut by 2 bases and J by 5 bases, with 13 bases left in between. This CDR3 is 15 amino acids long. The CDR3 bases are TGTGCCAGCAGTTTAAGGACTGCCTTTGACAATGAGCAGTTCTTC. This encodes CASSLRTAFDNEQFF.